This TCR beta chain was sequenced in a study of T cell responses to AZD1222 COVID-19 vaccine. Produced via immunoSEQ multiplex PCR; TCRdb's table is partial and in-frame only. The sample lists roughly 120,000 clones; roughly 91% were seen once. CDR3 length equals 13 residues. CDR1 and CDR2 (germline): SNHLY, FYNNEI. V lost 1 base to trimming and J lost 7 bases, with 10 bases between them. Specimen: peripheral blood, collected on day 0 of AZD1222 vaccination. The receptor comes from an adult in good health. The chain uses TRBV2 and TRBJ2-5; tentative D call: TRBD1 (5 bases). The CDR3 DNA follows: TGTGCCAGCAGTGAAGGGGGCGTGGGGACCCAGTACTTC. This translates into CASSEGGVGTQYF.